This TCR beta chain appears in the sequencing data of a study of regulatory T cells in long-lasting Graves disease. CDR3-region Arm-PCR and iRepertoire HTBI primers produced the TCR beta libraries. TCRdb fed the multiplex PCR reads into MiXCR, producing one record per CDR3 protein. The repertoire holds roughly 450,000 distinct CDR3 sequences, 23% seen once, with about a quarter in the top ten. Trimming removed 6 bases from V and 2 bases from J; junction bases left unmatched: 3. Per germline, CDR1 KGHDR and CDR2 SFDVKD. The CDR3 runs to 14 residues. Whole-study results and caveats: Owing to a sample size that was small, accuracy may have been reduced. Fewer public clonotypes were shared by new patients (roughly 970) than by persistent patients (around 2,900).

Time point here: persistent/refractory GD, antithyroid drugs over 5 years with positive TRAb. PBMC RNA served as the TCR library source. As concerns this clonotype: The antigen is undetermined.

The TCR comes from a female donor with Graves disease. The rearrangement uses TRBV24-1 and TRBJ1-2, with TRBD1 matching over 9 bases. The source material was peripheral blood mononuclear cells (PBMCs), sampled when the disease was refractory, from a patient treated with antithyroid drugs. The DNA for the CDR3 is TGTGCCACCAGTCGGACAGGGGAAAACTATGGCTACACCTTC. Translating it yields CATSRTGENYGYTF.